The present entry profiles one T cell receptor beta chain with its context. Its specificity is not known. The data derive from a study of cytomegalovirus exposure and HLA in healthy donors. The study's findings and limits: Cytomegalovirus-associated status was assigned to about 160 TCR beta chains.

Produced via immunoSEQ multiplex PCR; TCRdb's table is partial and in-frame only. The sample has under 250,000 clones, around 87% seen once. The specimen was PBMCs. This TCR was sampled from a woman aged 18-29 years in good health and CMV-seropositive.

CDR3 DNA: TGCAGTGCTGCCCCGGGACTGGGACACACCTTC. It is translated as CSAAPGLGHTF. The gene calls are TRBV20-1 and TRBJ1-2; a weak D match, TRBD1 (5 bases). From germline, CDR1 is DFQATT and CDR2 SNEGSKA (reference sequence). This CDR3 has 11 amino acids. V lost 5 bases to trimming and J lost 12 bases, with 16 bases between them.